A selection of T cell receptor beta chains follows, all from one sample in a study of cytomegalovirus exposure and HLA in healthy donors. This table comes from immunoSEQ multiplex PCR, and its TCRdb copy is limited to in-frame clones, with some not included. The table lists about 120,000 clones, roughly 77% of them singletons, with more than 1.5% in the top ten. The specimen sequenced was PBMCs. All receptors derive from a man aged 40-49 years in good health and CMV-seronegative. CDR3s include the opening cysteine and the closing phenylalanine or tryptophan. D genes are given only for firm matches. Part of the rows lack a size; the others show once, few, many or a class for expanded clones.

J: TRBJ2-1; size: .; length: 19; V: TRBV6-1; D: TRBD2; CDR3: CASSERGARTSGSVGAQFF; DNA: TGTGCCAGCAGTGAAAGGGGGGCTAGGACTAGCGGGAGTGTAGGGGCGCAGTTCTTC
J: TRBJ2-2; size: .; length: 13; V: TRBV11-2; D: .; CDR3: CASSFSLVGELFF; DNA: TGTGCCAGCAGCTTTTCTCTCGTCGGGGAGCTGTTTTTT
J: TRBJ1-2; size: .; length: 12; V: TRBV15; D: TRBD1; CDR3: CATSKGQNSYTF; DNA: TGTGCCACCAGCAAGGGACAGAATAGCTACACCTTC
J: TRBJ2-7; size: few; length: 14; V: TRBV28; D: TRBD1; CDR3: CASDVTGTVHEQYF; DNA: TGTGCCAGCGATGTCACCGGGACAGTCCACGAGCAGTACTTC
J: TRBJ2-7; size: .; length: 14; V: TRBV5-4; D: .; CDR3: CASSSGGPGYEQYF; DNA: TGTGCCAGCAGCTCCGGGGGGCCCGGATACGAGCAGTACTTC
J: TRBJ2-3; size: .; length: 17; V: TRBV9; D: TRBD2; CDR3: CASSTSGGGGAGNTQYF; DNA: TGTGCCAGCAGCACTAGCGGGGGCGGGGGGGCGGGGAATACGCAGTATTTT
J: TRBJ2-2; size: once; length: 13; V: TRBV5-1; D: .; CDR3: CASSLGATGELFF; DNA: TGCGCCAGCAGCTTGGGAGCTACCGGGGAGCTGTTTTTT
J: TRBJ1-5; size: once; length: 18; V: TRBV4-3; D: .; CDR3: CASSQERGGGAPGQPQHF; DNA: TGCGCCAGCAGCCAAGAACGGGGAGGAGGGGCCCCCGGTCAGCCCCAGCATTTT
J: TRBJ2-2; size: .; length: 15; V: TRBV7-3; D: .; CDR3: CASTPGGKLTGELFF; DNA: TGTGCCAGCACCCCCGGAGGGAAGCTCACCGGGGAGCTGTTTTTT
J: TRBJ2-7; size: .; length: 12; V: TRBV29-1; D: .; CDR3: CSVLAESYEQYF; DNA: TGCAGCGTTTTGGCAGAAAGCTACGAGCAGTACTTC
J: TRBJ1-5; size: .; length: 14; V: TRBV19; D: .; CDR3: CASSANRHNQPQHF; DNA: TGTGCCAGTAGTGCCAACAGGCACAATCAGCCCCAGCATTTT
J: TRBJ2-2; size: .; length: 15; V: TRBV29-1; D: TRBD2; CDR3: CSVVTGGPDSGELFF; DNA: TGCAGCGTTGTTACGGGAGGGCCGGATTCTGGGGAGCTGTTTTTT
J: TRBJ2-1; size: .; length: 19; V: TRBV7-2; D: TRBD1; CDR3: CASSSTRDRVSSSYNEQFF; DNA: TGTGCCAGCAGCTCAACCCGGGACAGGGTGTCCAGCTCCTACAATGAGCAGTTCTTC
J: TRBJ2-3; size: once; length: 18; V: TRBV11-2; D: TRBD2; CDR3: CASSWGGTSGELTDTQYF; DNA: TGTGCCAGCAGCTGGGGGGGGACTAGCGGGGAGCTCACAGATACGCAGTATTTT
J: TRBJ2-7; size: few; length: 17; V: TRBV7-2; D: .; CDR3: CASSSPRSGRGYNEQYF; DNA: TGTGCCAGCAGCTCACCTCGGTCGGGCAGGGGATACAACGAGCAGTACTTC
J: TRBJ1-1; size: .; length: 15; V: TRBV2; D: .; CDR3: CASRMTDRMNTEAFF; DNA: TGTGCCAGCCGGATGACAGACAGAATGAACACTGAAGCTTTCTTT
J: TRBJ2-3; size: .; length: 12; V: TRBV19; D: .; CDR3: CASSSGTDTQYF; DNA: TGTGCCAGTAGCTCAGGCACAGATACGCAGTATTTT
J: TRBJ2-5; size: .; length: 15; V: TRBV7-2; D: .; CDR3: CASSLRGPGQETQYF; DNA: TGTGCCAGCAGCTTACGCGGACCGGGGCAAGAGACCCAGTACTTC
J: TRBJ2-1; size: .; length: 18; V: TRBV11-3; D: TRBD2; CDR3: CASSLDQTSGRDYNEQFF; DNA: TGTGCCAGCAGCTTAGATCAAACTAGCGGGAGAGATTACAATGAGCAGTTCTTC
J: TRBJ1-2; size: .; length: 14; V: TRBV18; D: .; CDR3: CASSPGTDLYGYTF; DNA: TGTGCCAGCTCCCCCGGGACTGACCTCTATGGCTACACCTTC
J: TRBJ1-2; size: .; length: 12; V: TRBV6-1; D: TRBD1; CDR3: CASTGQGYGYTF; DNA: TGTGCCAGCACCGGACAGGGGTATGGCTACACCTTC
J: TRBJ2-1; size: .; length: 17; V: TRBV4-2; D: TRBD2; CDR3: CASSPIASGSWYNEQFF; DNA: TGTGCCAGCAGCCCAATCGCTAGCGGGAGCTGGTACAATGAGCAGTTCTTC
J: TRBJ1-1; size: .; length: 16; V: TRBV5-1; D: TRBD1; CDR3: CASTLQGGNLMTEAFF; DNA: TGCGCCAGCACACTACAGGGGGGGAATCTCATGACTGAAGCTTTCTTT
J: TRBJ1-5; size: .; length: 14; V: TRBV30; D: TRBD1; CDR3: CAWSETGVNQPQHF; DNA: TGTGCCTGGAGTGAGACAGGGGTAAATCAGCCCCAGCATTTT
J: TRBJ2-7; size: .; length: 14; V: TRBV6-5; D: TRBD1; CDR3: CASSPRTGRYEQYF; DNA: TGTGCCAGCAGCCCTCGGACAGGTCGCTACGAGCAGTACTTC
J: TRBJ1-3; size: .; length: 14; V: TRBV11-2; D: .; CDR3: CASSSLRGGNTIYF; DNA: TGTGCCAGCAGCTCCCTACGGGGTGGAAACACCATATATTTT
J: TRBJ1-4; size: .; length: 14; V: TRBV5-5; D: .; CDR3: CASSDTGSLEKLFF; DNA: TGTGCCAGCAGCGACACAGGGAGTTTGGAAAAACTGTTTTTT
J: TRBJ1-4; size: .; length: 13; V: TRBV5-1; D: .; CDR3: CASSLAGNEKLFF; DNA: TGCGCCAGCAGCTTGGCCGGGAATGAAAAACTGTTTTTT
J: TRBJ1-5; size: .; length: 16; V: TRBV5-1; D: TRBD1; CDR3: CASSLSGHRGDQPQHF; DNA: TGCGCCAGCAGCTTGTCGGGGCACAGGGGGGACCAGCCCCAGCATTTT
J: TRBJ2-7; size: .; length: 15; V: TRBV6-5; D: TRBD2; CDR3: CASSYRTSGIYEQYF; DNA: TGTGCCAGCAGTTACCGGACTAGCGGGATCTACGAGCAGTACTTC
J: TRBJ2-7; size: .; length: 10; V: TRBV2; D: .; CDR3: CATKGAEQYF; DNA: TGTGCCACGAAAGGGGCCGAGCAGTACTTC
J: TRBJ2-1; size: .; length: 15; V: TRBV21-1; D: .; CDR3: CAIPPRSNRSLGGFF; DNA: TGTGCCATCCCGCCCCGGTCAAATCGGTCTCTAGGGGGGTTCTTC
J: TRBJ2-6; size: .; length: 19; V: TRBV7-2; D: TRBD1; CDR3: CASSLDSGTGGSGANGLTF; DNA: TGTGCCAGCAGCTTAGATAGTGGGACAGGGGGCTCTGGGGCCAACGGCCTGACTTTC
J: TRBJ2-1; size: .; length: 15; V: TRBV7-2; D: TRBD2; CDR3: CASRESGDSYNEQFF; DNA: TGTGCCAGCAGGGAAAGCGGGGACTCCTACAATGAGCAGTTCTTC
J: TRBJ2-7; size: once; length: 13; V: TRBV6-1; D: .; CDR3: CASSVRGRNEQYF; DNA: TGTGCCAGCAGTGTCAGAGGGAGGAACGAGCAGTACTTC
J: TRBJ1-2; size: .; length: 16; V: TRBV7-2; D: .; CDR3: CASSLPGGPLGYGYTF; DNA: TGTGCCAGCAGCTTACCGGGGGGCCCTTTAGGTTATGGCTACACCTTC
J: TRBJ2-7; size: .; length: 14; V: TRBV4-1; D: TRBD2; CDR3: CASSQLSGRHEQYF; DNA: TGCGCCAGCAGCCAGCTTAGCGGGAGACACGAGCAGTACTTC
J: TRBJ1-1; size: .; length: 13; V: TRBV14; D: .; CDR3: CASSQALNTEAFF; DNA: TGTGCCAGCAGCCAAGCTTTAAACACTGAAGCTTTCTTT
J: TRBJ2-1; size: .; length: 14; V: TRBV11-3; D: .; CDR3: CASSGGASYNEQFF; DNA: TGTGCCAGCAGCGGGGGGGCCTCCTACAATGAGCAGTTCTTC
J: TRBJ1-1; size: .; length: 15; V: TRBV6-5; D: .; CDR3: CASSFTGSAVTEAFF; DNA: TGTGCCAGCAGTTTCACAGGGTCGGCGGTCACTGAAGCTTTCTTT
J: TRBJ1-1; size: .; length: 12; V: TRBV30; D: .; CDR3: CAWNGAIHEAFF; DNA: TGTGCCTGGAATGGGGCGATCCATGAAGCTTTCTTT
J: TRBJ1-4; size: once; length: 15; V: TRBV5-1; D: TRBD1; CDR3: CASSFMGQGNEKLFF; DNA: TGCGCCAGCAGCTTTATGGGACAGGGGAATGAAAAACTGTTTTTT
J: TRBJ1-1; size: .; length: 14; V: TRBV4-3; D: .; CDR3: CASSRSTVGTEAFF; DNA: TGCGCCAGCAGCCGGTCGACAGTCGGAACCGAAGCTTTCTTT
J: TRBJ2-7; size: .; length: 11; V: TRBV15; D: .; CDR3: CATSGLYEQYF; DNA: TGTGCCACCAGTGGCCTCTACGAGCAGTACTTC
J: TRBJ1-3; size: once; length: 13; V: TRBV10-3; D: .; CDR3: CAISSTLGNTIYF; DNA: TGTGCCATCAGTAGCACTCTCGGGAACACCATATATTTT
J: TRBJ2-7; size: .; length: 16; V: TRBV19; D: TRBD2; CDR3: CASSSPGIGRMNEQYF; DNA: TGTGCCAGTAGTTCCCCCGGAATCGGGAGGATGAACGAGCAGTACTTC
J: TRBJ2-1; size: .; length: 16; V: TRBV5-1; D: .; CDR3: CASSSLVGDRYNEQFF; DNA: TGCGCCAGCAGCTCCCTCGTCGGGGATCGGTACAATGAGCAGTTCTTC
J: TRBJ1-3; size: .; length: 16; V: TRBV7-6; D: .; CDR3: CASSLALRGEGNTIYF; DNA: TGTGCCAGCAGCTTAGCGCTCAGGGGCGAGGGAAACACCATATATTTT
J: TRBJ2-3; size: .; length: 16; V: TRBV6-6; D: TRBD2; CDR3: CASRPVAGGPTDTQYF; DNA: TGTGCCAGCAGACCCGTAGCGGGAGGCCCCACAGATACGCAGTATTTT
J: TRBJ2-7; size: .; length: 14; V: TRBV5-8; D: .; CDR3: CASSLTGYPYEQYF; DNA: TGTGCCAGCAGCTTGACAGGGTATCCCTACGAGCAGTACTTC